The 10 T cell receptor beta chains below were found in one sample sequenced in a study of T cells after yellow fever vaccination. One entry per CDR3 protein, called by TCRdb with MiXCR from the 5' RACE reads. The data show some 150,000 distinct CDR3 sequences, with under 7% seen just once and approximately 0.67% held by the top ten. This sample comprised CD4+ T cells sorted from PBMCs, obtained 10 days after the yellow fever booster vaccination. The receptors here all came from a man between 25 and 39 years old who received the YFV17D yellow fever vaccine.

This clonotype has a count of ten or more. The J gene is TRBJ1-2, the V gene TRBV20-1; D gene uncertain. The V gene's germline CDR1 is DFQATT and CDR2 SNEGSKA (reference sequence). The V and J ends lost 3 bases and 0 bases respectively, with 8 bases between them. This CDR3 region has 13 residues. The chain's CDR3 is CSASSVTNYGYTF. CDR3 DNA sequence: TGCAGTGCTAGTTCTGTGACTAACTATGGCTACACCTTC.

This chain uses TRBV6-2 or TRBV6-3 with TRBJ1-1, with D perhaps TRBD1 (6 bases). V lost 0 bases, J lost 10 bases, and 12 bases lay in between. The V gene's germline CDR1 is MNHEY and CDR2 SVGEGT. The CDR3 consists of 13 residues. CDR3 region: CASSYSDRPGAFF. In nucleotides, the CDR3 is TGTGCCAGCAGTTACTCAGACAGGCCCGGAGCTTTCTTT.

This clonotype was found many times. The chain joins TRBV9 to TRBJ1-4; D gene ambiguous. Trimming removed 7 bases at V and 7 bases at J, with 11 bases between. The CDR3 runs to 12 residues. CDR1 and CDR2 from the germline V gene are SGDLS and YYNGEE. The CDR3 nucleotides are TGTGCCAGCTCAAACTACAGTGAAAAACTGTTTTTT. Amino acid sequence: CASSNYSEKLFF.

This clonotype was counted many times. The chain joins TRBV6-5 to TRBJ2-1, with D perhaps matching TRBD1 (5 bases). Germline CDR1 reads MNHEY; CDR2 reads SVGAGI. V was cut by 0 bases and J by 4 bases, with 7 bases left in between. There are 14 residues in the CDR3. In DNA form, the CDR3 reads TGTGCCAGCAGTTACTCGACAGCTTACAATGAGCAGTTCTTC. It yields the protein CASSYSTAYNEQFF.

At least ten counts were recorded for this clonotype. The chain combines TRBV18 with TRBJ1-1; D unclear. The V gene's germline CDR1 is KGHSH and CDR2 LQKENI. This CDR3 has 15 amino acids. V dropped 3 bases and J dropped 0 bases, with 11 bases sitting between them. This CDR3 is CASSPLNKMNTEAFF. CDR3 in DNA: TGTGCCAGCTCACCCCTAAATAAAATGAACACTGAAGCTTTCTTT.

A few counts support this clonotype. The chain carries TRBV20-1 and TRBJ1-5, with D unresolved. The V end was cut by 4 bases, the J end by 4 bases, with 8 bases between. Looked up from germline, CDR1 is DFQATT and CDR2 is SNEGSKA (reference sequence). This CDR3 comprises 12 residues. CDR3 sequence (DNA): TGCAGTGCTAACTGGGGTAATCAGCCCCAGCATTTT. Its protein product is CSANWGNQPQHF.

This clonotype was seen at least ten times. The chain is built from TRBV19 and TRBJ2-2; no reliable D call. Per germline, CDR1 LNHDA and CDR2 SQIVND (reference sequence). The CDR3 runs to 12 residues. V lost 8 bases and J 5 bases, leaving 9 bases between the germline ends. CDR3 nucleotide sequence: TGTGCCAGTTATGGCGGAACCGGGGAGCTGTTTTTT. This translates into CASYGGTGELFF.

At least ten counts were recorded for this clonotype. The rearrangement links TRBV4-2 to TRBJ2-7, with D perhaps TRBD1 or TRBD2 (5 bases each). CDR1 and CDR2 (germline): LGHNA, YNFKEQ. This CDR3 spans 15 amino acids. Trimming took off 0 bases at V and 2 bases at J, with 11 bases between the two ends. The CDR3 reads CASSQDPGTPYEQYF. DNA of the CDR3: TGTGCCAGCAGCCAAGATCCCGGGACCCCCTACGAGCAGTACTTC.

This clonotype came up many times. V and J are TRBV20-1 and TRBJ2-7, with D possibly matching TRBD2 (5 bases). Germline V CDR1 and CDR2: DFQATT, SNEGSKA (reference sequence). CDR3 length equals 14 residues. The ends were cut back, 2 bases at V and 4 bases at J, with 15 bases in the middle. The CDR3: CSARPGKIVYEQYF. CDR3 bases: TGCAGTGCTAGACCGGGAAAAATTGTTTACGAGCAGTACTTC.

This clonotype was seen many times. J is TRBJ2-7 and V is TRBV29-1; D is ambiguous. The ends were cut back, 4 bases at V and 0 bases at J, with 4 bases in the middle. The CDR3 totals 11 residues. Germline assignment: CDR1 SQVTM and CDR2 ANQGSEA. The CDR3 region has the DNA TGCAGCGTTGCTGACTCCTACGAGCAGTACTTC. Protein sequence: CSVADSYEQYF.